This entry lists 16 T cell receptor beta chains sequenced from one sample in a study of beta chain features in type 1 diabetes. Expressed TCRB transcripts got sequenced, as all isolated RNA was reverse transcribed. Some clones are missing from TCRdb's copy, which holds only in-frame ones; the method was immunoSEQ multiplex PCR. The table has 900,000 or so clones, roughly 15% seen once. Source material: naive CD4+ T cells from blood. The receptor source for this set is a woman aged 18-29 years in good health.

This clone was detected a few times. V and J are TRBV18 and TRBJ2-1; no clear D gene. Germline V gene lookup returns CDR1 KGHSH and CDR2 LQKENI. The CDR3 extends over 17 amino acids. Trimming took off 0 bases at V and 0 bases at J, with 12 bases between the two ends. The CDR3 sequence is CASSPPNGLASYNEQFF. The CDR3 bases are TGTGCCAGCTCACCACCAAACGGTTTGGCCTCCTACAATGAGCAGTTCTTC.

V and J are TRBV4-1 and TRBJ2-3; 9 nucleotides align to TRBD1. CDR1 and CDR2 (germline): MGHRA, YSYEKL. V dropped 4 bases and J dropped 3; count of bases not matched to a gene: 2. The CDR3 covers 14 residues. The CDR3 reads CASSRDRVTDTQYF. DNA for the CDR3: TGCGCCAGCAGCCGGGACAGGGTGACAGATACGCAGTATTTT.

V is TRBV5-1 and J is TRBJ2-7, with D tentatively TRBD1 (5 bases). Deletions cut 7 bases from V and 2 bases from J, with 16 bases between. The CDR3 runs to 14 residues. Germline V lookup: CDR1 SGHRS, CDR2 YFSETQ. CDR3 DNA sequence: TGCGCCAGCTCGCAGGGATCCAGCCCCTACGAGCAGTACTTC. This encodes CASSQGSSPYEQYF.

The chain recombines TRBV19 with TRBJ2-6, with TRBD1 as a possible D gene (5 bases). This CDR3 region has 15 residues. Germline loops: CDR1 LNHDA, CDR2 SQIVND (reference sequence). The V end was cut by 7 bases, the J end by 0 bases, with 10 bases between. The CDR3 loop reads CASTRQNSGANVLTF. The CDR3 DNA sequence: TGTGCCAGTACCCGACAGAACTCTGGGGCCAACGTCCTGACTTTC. Based on the CDR3 plus reference TRBV19 and TRBJ2-6, the full variable domain is DGGITQSPKYLFRKEGQNVTLSCEQNLNHDAMYWYRQDPGQGLRLIYYSQIVNDFQKGDIAEGYSVSREKKESFPLTVTSAQKNPTAFYLCASTRQNSGANVLTFGAGSRLTVL.

J is TRBJ1-3 and V is TRBV2; tentatively, D is TRBD1 (5 bases). V was shortened by 2 bases and J by 4 bases, with 6 bases between the two germline ends. The CDR3 consists of 13 residues. Germline V gene lookup returns CDR1 SNHLY and CDR2 FYNNEI. The CDR3 DNA reads TGTGCCAGCAGTGAACAGGGCGGAAACACCATATATTTT. Protein sequence: CASSEQGGNTIYF.

This clone has just a few counts. The chain joins TRBV5-4 to TRBJ2-4; D is perhaps TRBD1 or TRBD2 (6 bases each). The CDR3 spans 13 residues. Germline assignment: CDR1 SGHNT and CDR2 YYREEE (reference sequence). V lost 2 bases to trimming and J lost 7 bases, with 10 bases between them. The CDR3 nucleotides read TGTGCCAGCAGCTTAGGGGGGATTAACATTCAGTACTTC. This encodes CASSLGGINIQYF.

This clone came up a few times. DNA of the CDR3: TGTGCCAGCAGCCGGGGACTAGCGGGAGTTAGTAATGAGCAGTTCTTC. Encoded protein: CASSRGLAGVSNEQFF. V gene TRBV7-9 combines with J gene TRBJ2-1; 14 bases map to TRBD2. There are 16 residues in the CDR3. V shed 5 bases, J shed 7 bases, and the junction held 7 bases outside the gene matches. Germline loops: CDR1 SEHNR, CDR2 FQNEAQ (reference sequence).

The chain couples TRBV2 to TRBJ2-7; 8 nucleotides line up with TRBD1. The CDR3 is 13 amino acids. CDR1 is SNHLY, CDR2 FYNNEI, per germline. The V segment lost 5 bases and the J segment 3 bases; nucleotides outside the gene matches: 3. In DNA, the CDR3 is TGTGCCAGCAGTATGACAGGGGTCTACGAGCAGTACTTC. Protein: CASSMTGVYEQYF.

This clone was observed a few times. The gene calls are TRBV7-9 and TRBJ1-4; 11 positions agree with TRBD1. With 5 bases clipped from V and 0 bases from J, the junction kept 8 bases outside the gene matches. The CDR3 is made up of 18 amino acids. Germline CDR1 is SEHNR and CDR2 is FQNEAQ (reference sequence). The CDR3, as DNA: TGTGCCAGCAGCAGGGACAGGGGGAGAGATGCAACTAATGAAAAACTGTTTTTT. It codes for CASSRDRGRDATNEKLFF.

V is TRBV7-2 and J is TRBJ2-7; 15 nucleotides agree with TRBD2. The V gene end was trimmed by 6 bases and the J gene end by 0 bases; junction bases not matched to a gene: 9. CDR3 size: 18 residues. Germline assignment: CDR1 SGHTA and CDR2 FQGNSA. Written as DNA, the CDR3 is TGTGCCAGCAGACCTCCCGGACTAGCGGGAGGGGCCTCCTACGAGCAGTACTTC. This sequence encodes CASRPPGLAGGASYEQYF. Full variable domain (missing parts from reference TRBV7-2 and TRBJ2-7): GAGVSQSPSNKVTEKGKDVELRCDPISGHTALYWYRQSLGQGLEFLIYFQGNSAPDKSGLPSDRFSAERTGGSVSTLTIQRTQQEDSAVYLCASRPPGLAGGASYEQYFGPGTRLTVT.

V usage is TRBV6-5 and J usage is TRBJ1-2, with D perhaps matching TRBD1 (5 bases). Germline values: CDR1 MNHEY, CDR2 SVGAGI. V dropped 0 bases and J dropped 3 bases, with 14 bases sitting between them. The CDR3 has 16 amino acids. The chain's CDR3 is CASSYSSPGLDYGYTF. CDR3 sequence (DNA): TGTGCCAGCAGTTACTCGTCACCAGGGCTCGACTATGGCTACACCTTC.

Turning to this clone: Other DNA sequences within the sample encode an identical CDR3. This chain links TRBV18 with TRBJ2-3; D remains ambiguous. The V end lost 1 base, the J end lost 0 bases, and 2 bases lay between the germline ends. CDR3 length equals 13 residues. CDR1 is KGHSH, CDR2 LQKENI, per germline. The CDR3 spells CASSPLSTDTQYF. The CDR3 region has the DNA TGTGCCAGCTCACCACTTAGCACAGATACGCAGTATTTT.

This chain links TRBV6-6 with TRBJ1-2; D unclear. The V and J ends lost 2 bases and 8 bases respectively, with 9 bases between them. The CDR3 contains 12 residues. The germline CDR1 and CDR2 sequences are MNHNY and SVGAGI (reference sequence). The chain's CDR3 is CASSYPTSGYTF. The DNA of the CDR3 is TGTGCCAGCAGTTACCCCACAAGCGGCTACACCTTC.

V usage is TRBV7-2 and J usage is TRBJ2-5, with 10 bases fitting TRBD1. V shed 6 bases, J shed 4 bases, and the junction held 14 bases outside the gene matches. This CDR3 spans 17 amino acids. Germline V CDR1 and CDR2: SGHTA, FQGNSA. CDR3 loop: CASRPVAGTGAAETQYF. The CDR3, as DNA: TGTGCCAGCAGACCTGTCGCCGGGACAGGGGCTGCAGAGACCCAGTACTTC.

This clone has just a few counts. This sequence joins TRBV7-2 and TRBJ2-1; maybe TRBD2 (6 bases). The CDR3 spans 14 residues. Germline V lookup: CDR1 SGHTA, CDR2 FQGNSA. Trimming pared 5 bases from V and 4 bases from J, leaving 12 bases between. For the CDR3, the DNA is TGTGCCAGCAGCGCACGTAGCGGTTACAATGAGCAGTTCTTC. It specifies CASSARSGYNEQFF.

This clone showed up just a few times. Other nucleotide sequences from this sample produce the same CDR3. This sequence joins TRBV10-3 and TRBJ2-1; 9 positions agree with TRBD2. This CDR3 comprises 14 residues. The ends lost 6 bases at V and 4 bases at J; junction bases unmatched: 4. CDR1 ENHRY and CDR2 SYGVKD come from the germline V gene. The CDR3 reads CAIRTSGSYNEQFF. CDR3 nucleotide sequence: TGTGCCATCAGGACTAGCGGTTCTTACAATGAGCAGTTCTTC.